The present T cell receptor beta chain was sequenced within a study of shared clonotypes between healthy human individuals. Points from the study as a whole: Memory subsets generally showed lower estimated richness than naive subsets.

In the case of this clone: Antigen specificity is unknown.

Naive-designated CD8 cells lacked CD45RO, were positively enriched for CCR7, and omitted terminally differentiated effector memory CD45RA+ cells. Nashville, Tennessee was home to all donors, who were Caucasian adults. Germline-derived CDR1 and CDR2 are SNHLY and FYNNEI. With 7 bases removed from V and 7 bases from J, the gap between germline ends came to 8 bases. The CDR3 runs 11 residues. As processed by the authors: Filtering of immunoSEQ junctional sequences could not match full-length read filtering. Here immunoSEQ multiplex PCR was the method, and the copy in TCRdb shows in-frame clones only, minus some. The V and J calls and the clone size are those of that table, but D and trimming were determined from the DNA. The sample has 700,000 to 950,000 clones, about 96% seen once.

The rearrangement uses TRBV2 and TRBJ2-1, with no clear D. The sequence derives from a man under 40 in good health. Material: naive CD8+ T cells sorted from blood. This chain's CDR3 is CASKLSNEQFF. The CDR3 DNA follows: TGTGCCAGCAAACTATCAAATGAGCAGTTCTTC.